This T cell receptor beta chain was sequenced for a study of blood T cells in healthy people across ages. The germline V gene has CDR1 SGDLS and CDR2 YYNGEE. The CDR3 runs 15 residues. The V gene lost 4 bases and the J gene lost 5 bases, with 18 bases spanning the gap. Combining a sample-barcoded 5' primer with a J-beta primer mix, a second PCR ran for 7 to 11 cycles. Template switching added a 12-random-nucleotide identifier to every cDNA molecule. Via MiXCR, TCRdb re-called the 5' RACE reads, giving one row per CDR3 protein. The sample has 650,000 to 700,000 distinct CDR3 sequences; about 51% are singletons. Per sample, a minimum of 6 million PBMCs were isolated.

Sequenced: blood. The chain couples TRBV9 to TRBJ1-2; a possible D gene is TRBD1 (6 bases). The sequence came from a woman aged 80 or older in good health. CDR3 residues: CASSPLWGPSYGYTF. CDR3 DNA: TGTGCCAGCAGCCCCTTGTGGGGGCCCTCGTATGGCTACACCTTC.